Listed below are T cell receptor beta chains from one sample, sequenced in a study of blood T cell repertoires in COVID-19. The data were produced by immunoSEQ multiplex PCR, yet TCRdb's version contains in-frame clones alone and is incomplete. The sample has about 160,000 clones; roughly 85% are singletons. The sample consisted of peripheral blood. The source is a woman in her 50s with COVID-19, enrolled during active disease. CDR3s include the opening cysteine and the closing phenylalanine or tryptophan. D genes are given only for firm matches. Clone size, where shown, is once, few, many, or a class for clones that have expanded.

size	J	D	V	DNA	CDR3
NA	TRBJ2-7	TRBD2	TRBV3-1/TRBV3-2	TGTGCCAGCAGCCAACTAGCGGGGGGGCCGTACGAGCAGTACTTC	CASSQLAGGPYEQYF
NA	TRBJ1-1	NA	TRBV5-4	TGTGCCAGCAGCGGGATGACAGAGACGAACACTGAAGCTTTCTTT	CASSGMTETNTEAFF
NA	TRBJ2-1	TRBD2	TRBV24-1	TGTGCCACCAGTGGTCCGAGCGGGGGCCCCATTTCCTACAATGAGCAGTTCTTC	CATSGPSGGPISYNEQFF
once	TRBJ2-7	NA	TRBV7-2	TGTGCCAGCAGCACCCGACAGGCTGGGTTGTACGAGCAGTACTTC	CASSTRQAGLYEQYF
NA	TRBJ2-2	TRBD1	TRBV19	TGTGCCAGTAGTAACACCTGGACAGGGGTTACCGGGGAGCTGTTTTTT	CASSNTWTGVTGELFF
NA	TRBJ1-2	NA	TRBV10-3	TGTGCCATCAGTGAGTCAGGCAGGGAATATGGCTACACCTTC	CAISESGREYGYTF
NA	TRBJ2-3	NA	TRBV27	TGTGCCAGCAGTTTTTATCCAGATACGCAGTATTTT	CASSFYPDTQYF
NA	TRBJ2-5	NA	TRBV12-3/TRBV12-4	TGTGCCAGCAGTTTCGGAGTGGAGACCCAGTACTTC	CASSFGVETQYF
NA	TRBJ2-7	NA	TRBV11-3	TGTGCCAGCAGCCCAATGGGTGAGGTGTCCTACGAGCAGTACTTC	CASSPMGEVSYEQYF
NA	TRBJ1-3	TRBD1	TRBV7-9	TGTGCCAGCAGCTTATCACCAGGGGGCGCCGGAAACACCATATATTTT	CASSLSPGGAGNTIYF
few	TRBJ1-2	NA	TRBV5-5	TGTGCCAGCAGCTTGGTCAGGACTCCCTATGGCTACACCTTC	CASSLVRTPYGYTF
NA	TRBJ2-2	TRBD2	TRBV5-4	TGTGCCAGCAGCCGGGGGGGACGGACCCAAAATGGGGAGCTGTTTTTT	CASSRGGRTQNGELFF
NA	TRBJ1-5	NA	TRBV15	TGTGCCACCAGCAGAGCTCTGAATCAGCCCCAGCATTTT	CATSRALNQPQHF
few	TRBJ2-1	NA	TRBV3-1/TRBV3-2	TGTGCCAGCAGCCGCGGTAGGAGGGATGGGAAATTCTACAATGAGCAGTTCTTC	CASSRGRRDGKFYNEQFF